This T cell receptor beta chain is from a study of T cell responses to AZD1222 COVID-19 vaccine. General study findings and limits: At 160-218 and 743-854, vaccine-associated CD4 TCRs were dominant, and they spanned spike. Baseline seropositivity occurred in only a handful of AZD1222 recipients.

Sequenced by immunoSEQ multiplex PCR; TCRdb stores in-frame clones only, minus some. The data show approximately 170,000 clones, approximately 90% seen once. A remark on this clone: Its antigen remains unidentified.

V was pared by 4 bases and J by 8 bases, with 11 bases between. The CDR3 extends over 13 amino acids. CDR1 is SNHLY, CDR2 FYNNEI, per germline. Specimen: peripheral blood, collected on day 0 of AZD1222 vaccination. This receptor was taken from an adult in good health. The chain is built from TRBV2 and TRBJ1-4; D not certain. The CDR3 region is CASSVQPREKLFF. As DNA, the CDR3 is TGTGCCAGCAGTGTGCAGCCTAGAGAAAAACTGTTTTTT.